The 21 T cell receptor beta chains below come from one sample, sequenced in a study of shared clonotypes between healthy human individuals. Here immunoSEQ multiplex PCR was the method, and the copy in TCRdb shows in-frame clones only, minus some. The sample has around 1.4 million clones, 97% to 99% seen once. The sequencing sample was made of naive CD4+ T cells sorted from blood. Subset of the sample: CD45RA+ positively selected. The receptors come from a man under 40 in good health.

The chain's CDR3 is CASKGTGWTEAFF. CDR3 DNA sequence: TGTGCCAGCAAAGGGACAGGGTGGACTGAAGCTTTCTTT. The V call is TRBV25-1, the J call TRBJ1-1, with 9 bases lining up with TRBD1. This CDR3 contains 13 residues. Germline V gene sequence: CDR1 MGHDK, CDR2 SYGVNS. The J segment lost 5 bases and the V segment lost 7 bases, leaving 5 bases of the junction unmatched.

The chain uses TRBV4-1 and TRBJ2-3; 7 nucleotides align to TRBD2. The germline V gene has CDR1 MGHRA and CDR2 YSYEKL. J was trimmed by 4 bases and V by 6 bases; bases with no gene match: 16. The CDR3 is made up of 17 amino acids. The CDR3 here is CASSQFSGGPTADTQYF. For the CDR3, the DNA is TGCGCCAGCAGTCAATTTTCGGGAGGCCCTACGGCAGATACGCAGTATTTT.

V is TRBV19 and J is TRBJ2-7; D possibly matches TRBD1 or TRBD2 (5 bases each). V shed 3 bases and J shed 2 bases, with 11 bases lying between them. Germline V gene sequence: CDR1 LNHDA, CDR2 SQIVND (reference sequence). The CDR3 contains 14 residues. DNA of the CDR3: TGTGCCAGTAGTATCCGAGGGACCACCTACGAGCAGTACTTC. It translates to CASSIRGTTYEQYF.

The V gene is TRBV18, the J gene TRBJ2-1; D uncertain. CDR3 length: 16 residues. V lost 1 base, J lost 5 bases, and 15 bases lay in between. The germline CDR1 and CDR2 sequences are KGHSH and LQKENI. The CDR3, as DNA: TGTGCCAGCTCACCACTGGGATCTGGTCGGGACAATGAGCAGTTCTTC. Its protein is CASSPLGSGRDNEQFF.

The chain is built from TRBV11-2 and TRBJ2-7; 7 bases are a match to TRBD1. The ends lost 1 base at V and 1 base at J; junction bases unmatched: 10. The CDR3 extends over 17 amino acids. CDR1 is SGHAT and CDR2 is FQNNGV in the germline V gene. The CDR3, as DNA: TGTGCCAGCAGCTTAGCAATAACCGGGACAGCTTCCTACGAGCAGTACTTC. Protein: CASSLAITGTASYEQYF.

The V and J genes are TRBV7-9 and TRBJ1-4; D remains ambiguous. V was trimmed by 5 bases and J by 3 bases, leaving 13 bases between them. Germline loops: CDR1 SEHNR, CDR2 FQNEAQ (reference sequence). The length of the CDR3 is 15 residues. The CDR3 sequence is CASSPSGKSNEKLFF. The CDR3 DNA sequence: TGTGCCAGCAGCCCATCGGGGAAGTCTAATGAAAAACTGTTTTTT.

The chain carries TRBV4-3 and TRBJ1-2; D gene uncertain. V gave up 3 bases and J gave up 8 bases, with 10 bases separating them. Germline V lookup: CDR1 LGHNA, CDR2 YSLEER. The length of the CDR3 is 12 residues. This chain's CDR3 is CASSQAPGGYTF. The CDR3 nucleotides read TGCGCCAGCAGCCAGGCACCGGGGGGCTACACCTTC.

There are a few counts of this clone. V gene TRBV7-2 combines with J gene TRBJ1-5, with D tentatively TRBD1 (5 bases). The germline CDR1 and CDR2 sequences are SGHTA and FQGNSA. V was pared by 0 bases and J by 9 bases, with 9 bases between. The CDR3 is 13 residues long. The CDR3 here is CASSLAQDGPQHF. CDR3 bases: TGTGCCAGCAGCTTAGCACAGGACGGGCCCCAGCATTTT.

The chain links TRBV18 to TRBJ1-5; unclear D gene. Germline V lookup: CDR1 KGHSH, CDR2 LQKENI. This CDR3 comprises 13 residues. The ends were cut back, 1 base at V and 5 bases at J, with 6 bases in the middle. CDR3 in amino acids: CASSPQADQPQHF. DNA of the CDR3: TGTGCCAGCTCACCACAAGCAGATCAGCCCCAGCATTTT.

This chain connects TRBV19 to TRBJ2-6; D ambiguous. CDR3 size: 15 residues. Germline V gene data show CDR1 as LNHDA and CDR2 as SQIVND (reference sequence). V lost 6 bases to trimming and J lost 2 bases, with 11 bases between them. CDR3 bases: TGTGCCAGTAGGCCCGTAGAGGCTGGGGCCAACGTCCTGACTTTC. Residues: CASRPVEAGANVLTF.

This clone is a singleton in its sample. This chain joins TRBV7-8 and TRBJ2-7; no clear D gene. V was shortened by 1 base and J by 4 bases, with 14 bases between the two germline ends. Germline V gene lookup returns CDR1 SGHVS and CDR2 FQNEAQ. CDR3 length: 15 residues. The CDR3 spells CASSLGVGSRYEQYF. CDR3 DNA: TGTGCCAGCAGCTTAGGCGTCGGATCTCGGTACGAGCAGTACTTC. Full variable domain (missing parts from reference TRBV7-8 and TRBJ2-7): GAGVSQSPRYKVAKRGQDVALRCDPISGHVSLFWYQQALGQGPEFLTYFQNEAQLDKSGLPSDRFFAERPEGSVSTLKIQRTQQEDSAVYLCASSLGVGSRYEQYFGPGTRLTVT.

The rearrangement uses TRBV18 and TRBJ1-1; D is uncertain. Trimming removed 5 bases at V and 4 bases at J, with 11 bases between. This CDR3 is built from 13 residues. The germline V gene encodes CDR1 KGHSH and CDR2 LQKENI. The CDR3 reads CASSSRKATEAFF. The CDR3 coding sequence is TGTGCCAGCTCATCCAGAAAAGCCACTGAAGCTTTCTTT. The full variable domain, its missing parts supplied by reference TRBV18 and TRBJ1-1, is NAGVMQNPRHLVRRRGQEARLRCSPMKGHSHVYWYRQLPEEGLKFMVYLQKENIIDESGMPKERFSAEFPKEGPSILRIQQVVRGDSAAYFCASSSRKATEAFFGQGTRLTVV.

This chain uses TRBV5-1 with TRBJ2-7; D perhaps matches TRBD2 (5 bases). Trimming removed 7 bases from V and 1 base from J, with 27 bases in between. This CDR3 is 18 amino acids long. Germline loops: CDR1 SGHRS, CDR2 YFSETQ. CDR3 coding DNA: TGCGCCAGCCGCCGAGGGCAAACTCTCTTCGATCCTTCCTACGAGCAGTACTTC. Its protein is CASRRGQTLFDPSYEQYF.

The chain recombines TRBV7-2 with TRBJ2-7; D remains ambiguous. Germline V gene data show CDR1 as SGHTA and CDR2 as FQGNSA. The CDR3 length is 17 residues. The ends were cut back, 2 bases at V and 2 bases at J, with 19 bases in the middle. As DNA, the CDR3 is TGTGCCAGCAGCTTATCCACACTCGGGTTGATTCCCTACGAGCAGTACTTC. Amino acid sequence: CASSLSTLGLIPYEQYF.

The V gene is TRBV27, the J gene TRBJ2-1, with TRBD1 matching over 7 bases. There are 16 residues in the CDR3. The germline CDR1 and CDR2 sequences are MNHEY and SMNVEV (reference sequence). J gave up 8 bases and V 4 bases, and 14 bases lay outside the gene matches. CDR3 DNA sequence: TGTGCCAGCAGTTCGCCTCTCCGCGACAGGGACCATGAGCAGTTCTTC. This sequence encodes CASSSPLRDRDHEQFF.

This sequence joins TRBV19 and TRBJ2-2; 7 bases fit TRBD1. With 7 bases clipped from V and 6 bases from J, the junction kept 8 bases outside the gene matches. Germline V gene lookup returns CDR1 LNHDA and CDR2 SQIVND (reference sequence). The CDR3 is 14 amino acids. The chain's CDR3 is CASNPYRGPGELFF. The DNA for the CDR3 is TGTGCCAGTAACCCATACAGGGGTCCCGGGGAGCTGTTTTTT.

In the case of this clone: Other DNA variants within this sample encode the same CDR3. This chain's CDR3 is CASSLGTSGDTQYF. The CDR3 coding sequence is TGTGCCAGCAGCTTAGGGACTAGCGGAGATACGCAGTATTTT. This chain joins TRBV7-9 and TRBJ2-3, with 10 bases identical to TRBD2. The CDR3 contains 14 residues. The germline V gene encodes CDR1 SEHNR and CDR2 FQNEAQ (reference sequence). Unmatched junction bases numbered 0, after V lost 1 base and J lost 5 bases.

As to this clone: Within the sample, other DNA sequences also encode this same CDR3. The rearrangement links TRBV6-1 to TRBJ2-3; the D is unclear. Trimming stripped 4 bases from V and 0 bases from J, with 2 bases between. The CDR3 extends over 12 amino acids. Germline-derived CDR1 and CDR2 are MNHNS and SASEGT. CDR3 bases: TGTGCCAGCAGTGCCAGCACAGATACGCAGTATTTT. Its protein product is CASSASTDTQYF.

The chain employs TRBV27 and TRBJ2-2; 12 nucleotides agree with TRBD2. CDR3 length: 20 residues. Germline-derived CDR1 and CDR2 are MNHEY and SMNVEV (reference sequence). V shed 3 bases and J 1 base; nucleotides not matched to a gene: 12. The CDR3, as DNA: TGTGCCAGCAGTTTTAGGGGACTAGCGGGCCGAGGCGGGAACACCGGGGAGCTGTTTTTT. Protein: CASSFRGLAGRGGNTGELFF.

The chain links TRBV27 to TRBJ1-2; D may be TRBD1 (5 bases). Deletions cut 2 bases from V and 8 bases from J, with 15 bases between. The CDR3 is made up of 14 amino acids. Germline V gene data show CDR1 as MNHEY and CDR2 as SMNVEV (reference sequence). DNA for the CDR3: TGTGCCAGCAGTTTAGAAGGGTTAGGGGAAGGCTACACCTTC. This sequence encodes CASSLEGLGEGYTF.

The chain recombines TRBV10-2 with TRBJ2-3; 8 bases agree with TRBD2. J lost 0 bases, V lost 7 bases, and 9 bases had no gene match. The CDR3 consists of 16 residues. Germline loops: CDR1 WSHSY, CDR2 SAAADI. CDR3 region: CASNLGLAASTDTQYF. The CDR3 coding sequence is TGCGCCAGCAACCTAGGACTAGCCGCTAGCACAGATACGCAGTATTTT.